This T cell receptor (beta chain) was captured in a study of blood T cells in healthy people across ages. Then a second PCR, running about 6 to 12 cycles, was carried out with a sample-barcoded 5' primer and a J-beta primer mix. TCRdb used MiXCR to reprocess the 5' RACE reads, holding one entry per CDR3 protein. Altogether about 620,000 distinct CDR3 sequences are present, around a fifth being singletons, with the ten largest covering under 4%. This TCR was recovered from a man between 70 and 80 years old in good health. Sequencing was performed on blood.

Written as DNA, the CDR3 is TGTGCCAGCAGTTACGTTAGGGCAGCGTCAACTAATGAAAAACTGTTTTTT. Its protein is CASSYVRAASTNEKLFF. This chain links TRBV6-5 with TRBJ1-4; D unresolved. The germline CDR1 and CDR2 sequences are MNHEY and SVGAGI. Trimming removed 2 bases from V and 0 bases from J, with 13 bases in between. The CDR3 loop spans 17 amino acids.